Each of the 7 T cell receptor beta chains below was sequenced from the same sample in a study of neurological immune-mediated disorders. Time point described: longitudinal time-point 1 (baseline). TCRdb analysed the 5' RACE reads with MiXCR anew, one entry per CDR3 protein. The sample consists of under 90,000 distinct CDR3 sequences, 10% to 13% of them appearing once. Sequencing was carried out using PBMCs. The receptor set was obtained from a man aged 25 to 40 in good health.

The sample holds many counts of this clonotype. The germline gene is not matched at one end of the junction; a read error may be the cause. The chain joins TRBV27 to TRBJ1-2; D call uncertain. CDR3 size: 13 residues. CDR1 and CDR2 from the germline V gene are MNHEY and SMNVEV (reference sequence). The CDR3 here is CASSYSSRYGHTF. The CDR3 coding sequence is TGTGCCAGCAGTTATTCATCGCGATATGGCCACACCTTC.

The CDR3 loop reads CASSQGLNYEQYF. DNA for the CDR3: TGCGCCAGCAGCCAAGGACTAAACTACGAGCAGTACTTC. This chain uses TRBV4-1 with TRBJ2-7; possibly TRBD2 for D (5 bases). Per the germline V gene, CDR1 is MGHRA and CDR2 is YSYEKL. The CDR3 has 13 amino acids. Between the trimmed V and J ends, which lost 1 base and 3 bases, there was a span of 7 bases.

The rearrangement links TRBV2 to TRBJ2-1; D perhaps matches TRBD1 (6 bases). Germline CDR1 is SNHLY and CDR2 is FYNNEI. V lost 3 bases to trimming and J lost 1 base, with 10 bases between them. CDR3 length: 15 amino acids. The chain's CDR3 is CASSDLGASYNEQFF. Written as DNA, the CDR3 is TGTGCCAGCAGTGATCTGGGGGCGTCCTACAATGAGCAGTTCTTC.

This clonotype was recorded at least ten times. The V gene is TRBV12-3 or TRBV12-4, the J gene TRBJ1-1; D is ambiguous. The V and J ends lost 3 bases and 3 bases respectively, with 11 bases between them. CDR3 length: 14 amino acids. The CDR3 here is CASSLLGRDTEAFF. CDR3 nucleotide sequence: TGTGCCAGCAGTTTGTTGGGGAGGGACACTGAAGCTTTCTTT.

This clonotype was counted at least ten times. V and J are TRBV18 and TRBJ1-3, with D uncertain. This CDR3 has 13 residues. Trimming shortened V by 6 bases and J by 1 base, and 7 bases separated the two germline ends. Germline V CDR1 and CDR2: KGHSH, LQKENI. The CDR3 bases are TGTGCCAGCTCCGACTCGTCTGGAAACACCATATATTTT. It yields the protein CASSDSSGNTIYF.

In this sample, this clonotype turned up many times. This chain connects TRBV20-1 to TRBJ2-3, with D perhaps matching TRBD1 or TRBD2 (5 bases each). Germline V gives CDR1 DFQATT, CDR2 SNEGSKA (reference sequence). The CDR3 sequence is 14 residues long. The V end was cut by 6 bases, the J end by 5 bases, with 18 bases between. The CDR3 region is CSALEGRVGDTQYF. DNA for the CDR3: TGCAGTGCCTTAGAGGGCAGGGTCGGAGATACGCAGTATTTT.

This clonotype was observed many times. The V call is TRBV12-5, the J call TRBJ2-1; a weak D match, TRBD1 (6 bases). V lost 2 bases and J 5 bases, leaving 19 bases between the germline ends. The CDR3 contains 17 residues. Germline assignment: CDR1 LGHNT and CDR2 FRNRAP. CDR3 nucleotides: TGTGCTAGTGGTTTGTCGTACAGGGTAGAAGGGAACAATGAGCAGTTCTTC. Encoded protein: CASGLSYRVEGNNEQFF.